This TCR beta chain was obtained from a study of blood T cell repertoires in COVID-19. How the authors handled the data: Counts of nucleated cells, estimated from reference gene primer amplification, were obtained. The assay was immunoSEQ multiplex PCR, and TCRdb's table has in-frame clones only and misses some. V and J calls and clone size follow that table, whereas D and trimming were derived from the DNA. The sample lists 200,000 to 300,000 clones, around 85% occurring once. V lost 3 bases and J lost 5; bases outside the gene matches: 3. CDR3 length: 13 amino acids. The germline gives CDR1 ENHRY, CDR2 SYGVKD.

This clonotype originated in a woman of 80 years or more with acute or convalescent COVID-19. The chain recombines TRBV10-3 with TRBJ1-1; 7 nucleotides line up with TRBD1. Sample: peripheral blood. CDR3 region: CAISDNRGTEAFF. The DNA of the CDR3 is TGTGCCATCAGTGATAACAGGGGTACTGAAGCTTTCTTT.